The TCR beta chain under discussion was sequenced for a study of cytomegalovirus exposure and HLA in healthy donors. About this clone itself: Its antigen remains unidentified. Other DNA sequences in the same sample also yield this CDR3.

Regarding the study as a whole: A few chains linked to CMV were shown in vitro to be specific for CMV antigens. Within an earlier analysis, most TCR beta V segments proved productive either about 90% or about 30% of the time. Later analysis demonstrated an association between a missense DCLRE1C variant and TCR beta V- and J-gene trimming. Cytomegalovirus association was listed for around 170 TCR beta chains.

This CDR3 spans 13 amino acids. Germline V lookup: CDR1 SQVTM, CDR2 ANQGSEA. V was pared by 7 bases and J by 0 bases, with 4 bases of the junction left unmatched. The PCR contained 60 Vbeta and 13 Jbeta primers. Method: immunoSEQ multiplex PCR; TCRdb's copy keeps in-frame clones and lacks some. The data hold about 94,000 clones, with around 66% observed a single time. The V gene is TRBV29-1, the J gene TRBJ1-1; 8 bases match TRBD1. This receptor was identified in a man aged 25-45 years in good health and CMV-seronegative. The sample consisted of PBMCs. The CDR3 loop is CSARDRMNTEAFF. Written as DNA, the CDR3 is TGCAGCGCTAGGGACAGGATGAACACTGAAGCTTTCTTT.